These 27 T cell receptor beta chains were all obtained from the same sample, sequenced in a study of blood T cell repertoires in COVID-19 (dated by TCRdb to about 2020). Libraries were constructed by the immunoSEQ multiplex PCR assay. TCRdb carries this immuneACCESS record with in-frame sequences only. Its versions omit some clonotypes, under half of them owing to an unresolved V gene in the studies checked, with the rest unexplained. Recorded for this sample are around 220,000 clones; approximately 80% of them occurred a single time. The leading ten clones occupy roughly 4.2% of the sample. Sequenced input: peripheral blood. The receptors come from a woman aged 40-49 years with active or convalescent COVID-19.

The V call is TRBV30, the J call TRBJ2-6; 7 bases align to TRBD1. CDR1 is GTSNPN, CDR2 SVGIG, per germline (reference sequence). The length of the CDR3 is 12 residues. Unmatched junction bases numbered 7, after V lost 1 base and J lost 16 bases. The CDR3 protein is CAWSADRVKLTF. CDR3 nucleotide sequence: TGTGCCTGGAGTGCCGACAGGGTGAAGCTGACTTTC.

The chain has TRBV19 and TRBJ1-5; D is unclear. The germline CDR1 and CDR2 sequences are LNHDA and SQIVND (reference sequence). The CDR3 contains 15 residues. V lost 5 bases to trimming and J lost 2 bases, with 13 bases between them. The CDR3 loop reads CASSLSSFGNQPQHF. DNA of the CDR3: TGTGCCAGTAGTCTGAGTAGTTTTGGCAATCAGCCCCAGCATTTT.

The chain links TRBV2 to TRBJ1-5, with D unclear. V lost 7 bases, J lost 0 bases, and 7 bases lay in between. From germline, CDR1 is SNHLY and CDR2 FYNNEI. This CDR3 contains 13 residues. The chain's CDR3 is CASKRDSNQPQHF. In DNA form, the CDR3 reads TGTGCCAGCAAGCGGGATAGCAATCAGCCCCAGCATTTT.

The genes are TRBV15 and TRBJ2-5, with D perhaps matching TRBD1 (6 bases). CDR1 is LNHNV, CDR2 YYDKDF, per germline (reference sequence). The CDR3 consists of 15 residues. The V end lost 0 bases, the J end lost 4 bases, and 12 bases lay between the germline ends. The CDR3 here is CATSRDRQGRETQYF. CDR3 nucleotides: TGTGCCACCAGCAGAGATCGGCAGGGGAGAGAGACCCAGTACTTC.

The J gene is TRBJ2-5, the V gene TRBV2; TRBD2 aligns across 10 bases. The CDR3 totals 14 residues. The V segment lost 4 bases and the J segment 7 bases; nucleotides outside the gene matches: 6. Germline V gives CDR1 SNHLY, CDR2 FYNNEI. CDR3 residues: CASSGTSGRGTQYF. CDR3 in DNA: TGTGCCAGCAGTGGGACTAGCGGAAGGGGGACCCAGTACTTC.

The J gene is TRBJ2-1, the V gene TRBV11-3, with 12 bases fitting TRBD2. The germline V gene encodes CDR1 SGHNT and CDR2 YENEEA. V shed 5 bases, J shed 0 bases, and the junction held 5 bases outside the gene matches. The CDR3 totals 17 residues. The CDR3 DNA reads as TGTGCCAGCAGCCCTCGACTAGCGGGGGTCTCCTACAATGAGCAGTTCTTC. It codes for CASSPRLAGVSYNEQFF.

The chain joins TRBV30 to TRBJ1-1, with D possibly being TRBD1 (6 bases). Trimming stripped 3 bases from V and 2 bases from J, with 10 bases between. Germline V gene sequence: CDR1 GTSNPN, CDR2 SVGIG (reference sequence). The CDR3 spans 13 residues. CDR3 residues: CAWSRTANTEAFF. The CDR3 DNA is TGTGCCTGGAGCCGGACAGCTAACACTGAAGCTTTCTTT.

J is TRBJ1-5 and V is TRBV21-1; TRBD1 is taken as the D call from the table, unchecked against the DNA. TRBV21-1 counts as a pseudogene. The CDR3 consists of 15 residues. CDR3 residues: CASSKGTGRNQPQHF. The CDR3 DNA reads as TGTGCCAGCAGCAAAGGGACAGGGCGGAATCAGCCCCAGCATTTT.

This clone was seen at least ten times. The genes are TRBV4-1 and TRBJ2-7, with TRBD1 matching 9 bases. The CDR3 is 16 residues long. Looked up from germline, CDR1 is MGHRA and CDR2 is YSYEKL. The trim removed 3 bases at V and 2 bases at J, leaving 8 bases unmatched. CDR3 protein: CASSHYDRGETYEQYF. CDR3 sequence (DNA): TGCGCCAGCAGCCATTACGACAGGGGGGAAACCTACGAGCAGTACTTC.

The J gene is TRBJ2-6, the V gene TRBV5-1; tentatively, D is TRBD1 (6 bases). Trimming shortened V by 0 bases and J by 0 bases, and 7 bases separated the two germline ends. The CDR3 covers 16 residues. Germline V lookup: CDR1 SGHRS, CDR2 YFSETQ. The CDR3: CASSLEGDSGANVLTF. CDR3 DNA sequence: TGCGCCAGCAGCTTGGAGGGGGACTCTGGGGCCAACGTCCTGACTTTC. The full variable domain, in which reference TRBV5-1 and TRBJ2-6 provide the parts outside the CDR3, is KAGVTQTPRYLIKTRGQQVTLSCSPISGHRSVSWYQQTPGQGLQFLFEYFSETQRNKGNFPGRFSGRQFSNSRSEMNVSTLELGDSALYLCASSLEGDSGANVLTFGAGSRLTVL.

V is TRBV27 and J is TRBJ2-1; tentatively, D is TRBD2 (5 bases). V shed 5 bases and J shed 5 bases, with 16 bases lying between them. The germline CDR1 and CDR2 sequences are MNHEY and SMNVEV (reference sequence). CDR3 length: 15 amino acids. CDR3 loop: CASSRGRTRDNEQFF. CDR3 coding DNA: TGTGCCAGCAGTCGGGGAAGGACGAGGGACAATGAGCAGTTCTTC.

The chain is built from TRBV7-9 and TRBJ2-5; D may be TRBD1 (6 bases). Germline V gives CDR1 SEHNR, CDR2 FQNEAQ (reference sequence). Trimming stripped 0 bases from V and 5 bases from J, with 10 bases between. This CDR3 comprises 14 residues. In DNA form, the CDR3 reads TGTGCCAGCAGCTTAGCCAGGGGTGGGGAGACCCAGTACTTC. Translated: CASSLARGGETQYF.

The chain is built from TRBV28 and TRBJ2-2; 7 positions match TRBD1. Germline CDR1 is MDHEN and CDR2 is SYDVKM. Unmatched junction bases numbered 3, after V lost 2 bases and J lost 0 bases. This CDR3 spans 16 amino acids. This chain's CDR3 is CASSLIGTANTGELFF. CDR3 bases: TGTGCCAGCAGTTTAATCGGGACAGCGAACACCGGGGAGCTGTTTTTT.

The V and J genes are TRBV5-1 and TRBJ2-1, with 8 bases that match TRBD2. Germline lookup yields CDR1 SGHRS and CDR2 YFSETQ. The ends lost 3 bases at V and 4 bases at J; junction bases unmatched: 6. The CDR3 length is 15 residues. CDR3 residues: CASSSGTRIYNEQFF. The DNA of the CDR3 is TGCGCCAGCAGCTCTGGGACTAGGATATACAATGAGCAGTTCTTC. Together with reference TRBV5-1 and TRBJ2-1, the CDR3 gives the full variable domain: KAGVTQTPRYLIKTRGQQVTLSCSPISGHRSVSWYQQTPGQGLQFLFEYFSETQRNKGNFPGRFSGRQFSNSRSEMNVSTLELGDSALYLCASSSGTRIYNEQFFGPGTRLTVL.

The V and J genes are TRBV6-5 and TRBJ1-6, with TRBD1 identical over 8 bases. The germline V gene encodes CDR1 MNHEY and CDR2 SVGAGI. Trimming removed 7 bases from V and 10 bases from J; junction bases left unmatched: 9. This CDR3 region has 14 residues. The CDR3 loop is CASIERTGLSPLHF. The CDR3 DNA reads TGTGCCAGCATCGAGAGGACAGGGTTGTCACCCCTCCACTTT.

V and J are TRBV18 and TRBJ1-6, with no clear D. CDR1 is KGHSH, CDR2 LQKENI, per germline. V lost 6 bases, J lost 2 bases, and 17 bases lay in between. The CDR3 loop spans 17 amino acids. CDR3 sequence reads: CASSLSARTAYNSPLHF. The CDR3 DNA reads TGTGCCAGCTCCCTTTCGGCTCGCACAGCCTATAATTCACCCCTCCACTTT.

This chain joins TRBV11-2 and TRBJ2-4; D unclear. V gave up 5 bases and J gave up 7 bases, with 12 bases separating them. The CDR3 is made up of 13 amino acids. Germline values: CDR1 SGHAT, CDR2 FQNNGV. CDR3 in DNA: TGTGCCAGCAGCAAAAACAGTATCAACATTCAGTACTTC. Translating it yields CASSKNSINIQYF.

V usage is TRBV11-2 and J usage is TRBJ2-1; the match to TRBD2 covers 9 bases. In germline, CDR1 is SGHAT, CDR2 FQNNGV. The CDR3 has 17 residues. V lost 1 base to trimming and J lost 4 bases; unmatched junction nucleotides: 8. The CDR3 bases are TGTGCCAGCAGCTTAGGGTTGCTAGCGGGGACTTACAATGAGCAGTTCTTC. It codes for CASSLGLLAGTYNEQFF.

This clone was observed once. For the CDR3, the DNA is TGTGCCAGCAGCCCGGGACTAGGGGGCAATGAGCAGTTCTTC. Encoded protein: CASSPGLGGNEQFF. This chain uses TRBV3-1 (or the pseudogene TRBV3-2) with TRBJ2-1; 8 bases match TRBD2. Per the germline V gene, CDR1 is LGHDT and CDR2 is YNNKEL (reference sequence). Trimming at V came to 4 bases and at J to 6 bases, leaving 5 bases not matched to a gene. The CDR3 extends over 14 amino acids.

This chain joins TRBV3-1 (or the pseudogene TRBV3-2) and TRBJ1-3; 8 bases map to TRBD1. The length of the CDR3 is 14 residues. From germline, CDR1 is LGHDT and CDR2 YNNKEL (reference sequence). Trimming removed 5 bases from V and 4 bases from J; junction bases left unmatched: 4. CDR3 sequence reads: CASSLGQGGNTIYF. The CDR3, as DNA: TGTGCCAGCAGCTTAGGACAGGGAGGAAACACCATATATTTT.

The chain is built from TRBV5-1 and TRBJ2-2; D might be TRBD1 (6 bases). This CDR3 is 17 amino acids long. V dropped 5 bases and J dropped 3 bases, with 20 bases sitting between them. Germline V gene sequence: CDR1 SGHRS, CDR2 YFSETQ. The CDR3 region is CASREQGKLIYTGELFF. For the CDR3, the DNA is TGCGCCAGCAGGGAACAGGGAAAATTAATCTACACCGGGGAGCTGTTTTTT. Supplemented by reference TRBV5-1 and TRBJ2-2, the full variable domain reads KAGVTQTPRYLIKTRGQQVTLSCSPISGHRSVSWYQQTPGQGLQFLFEYFSETQRNKGNFPGRFSGRQFSNSRSEMNVSTLELGDSALYLCASREQGKLIYTGELFFGEGSRLTVL.

The J gene is TRBJ1-2, the V gene TRBV3-1 (or the pseudogene TRBV3-2); 9 bases fit TRBD1. The germline V gene has CDR1 LGHDT and CDR2 YNNKEL (reference sequence). This CDR3 is built from 19 residues. With V trimmed by 2 bases and J by 8 bases, 21 bases remained unmatched. CDR3 nucleotide sequence: TGTGCCAGCAGCCAATTGGCCTGGGGGGCTGGGACAGGGCTTGGAGGCTACACCTTC. Encoded protein: CASSQLAWGAGTGLGGYTF.

The chain has TRBV7-3 and TRBJ1-1; D perhaps matches TRBD1 (5 bases). Trimming removed 5 bases at V and 7 bases at J, with 17 bases between. The germline gives CDR1 SGHTA, CDR2 FQGTGA. The CDR3 extends over 14 amino acids. The CDR3 loop is CASSRGEGRGEAFF. The DNA for the CDR3 is TGTGCCAGCAGCCGAGGGGAGGGAAGGGGTGAAGCTTTCTTT.

This clone was detected a few times. This sample also contains other DNA sequences that code for the same CDR3. The chain combines TRBV18 with TRBJ1-2; D unresolved. CDR3 length: 13 amino acids. The V and J ends lost 6 bases and 8 bases respectively, with 16 bases between them. Germline lookup yields CDR1 KGHSH and CDR2 LQKENI. CDR3 in amino acids: CASSPGGEGGYTF. DNA of the CDR3: TGTGCCAGCTCCCCCGGAGGAGAAGGGGGCTACACCTTC.

The rearrangement uses TRBV30 and TRBJ1-2; D ambiguous. The CDR3 covers 11 residues. Looked up from germline, CDR1 is GTSNPN and CDR2 is SVGIG (reference sequence). Trimming pared 3 bases from V and 5 bases from J, leaving 7 bases between. The CDR3 region is CAWSQEYGYTF. CDR3 in DNA: TGTGCCTGGAGCCAAGAGTATGGCTACACCTTC.

The V call is TRBV6-5, the J call TRBJ1-1; no clear D gene. This CDR3 spans 14 amino acids. With 5 bases removed from V and 0 bases from J, the gap between germline ends came to 10 bases. Germline V gives CDR1 MNHEY, CDR2 SVGAGI. CDR3 sequence reads: CASSRQTLNTEAFF. Here the CDR3 DNA reads TGTGCCAGCAGTCGCCAGACATTGAACACTGAAGCTTTCTTT.

This clone has only a few counts. The chain recombines TRBV9 with TRBJ1-5, with 7 positions matching TRBD1. Looked up from germline, CDR1 is SGDLS and CDR2 is YYNGEE. V shed 3 bases and J 4 bases; nucleotides not matched to a gene: 4. The CDR3 covers 14 residues. In DNA form, the CDR3 reads TGTGCCAGCAGCGGTACAGGGGTTAATCAGCCCCAGCATTTT. It is translated as CASSGTGVNQPQHF.